This T cell receptor beta chain derives from a study of blood T cells in healthy people across ages. Study-level results: The diversity estimates, figures obtained from one million T cells, were considered underestimates.

Alongside a J-beta primer mix, a sample-barcoded 5' primer served in a second PCR lasting about 7 to 12 cycles. TCRdb itself ran the 5' RACE reads through MiXCR, one entry per CDR3 protein. The table shows 910,000 or so distinct CDR3 sequences, with about 51% occurring only once. V lost 7 bases to trimming and J lost 4 bases; unmatched junction nucleotides: 4. The CDR3 loop spans 13 amino acids. Looked up from germline, CDR1 is SNHLY and CDR2 is FYNNEI. Remarks on this clonotype: Its matching antigen is unknown.

Sequencing used blood. The V and J genes are TRBV2 and TRBJ2-3; 8 nucleotides line up with TRBD2. This sequence originates from an older woman in good health. The DNA for the CDR3 is TGTGCCAGCAATCGGGAGGGCTCAGATACGCAGTATTTT. It is translated as CASNREGSDTQYF.